The 5 T cell receptor beta chains listed next were all sequenced from one sample in a study of T cells in Graves' hyperthyroidism and ophthalmopathy (dated by TCRdb to between 2019 and 2020). Library preparation used multiplex PCR. For sequencing, an Illumina HiSeq 2000 was employed. TCR beta CDR3 regions were amplified from RNA transcripts. For the first round of RT-PCR on the TCR CDR3, the HTBI primer set was used together with the Qiagen OneStep RT-PCR kit. TCRdb applied fastp at Q25 and MiXCR to the public reads, then kept only in-frame beta chains. Records with the same CDR3 protein are collapsed into one entry carrying the most frequent genes and DNA. The sample data list 200,000 to 250,000 distinct CDR3 sequences, and 16% of these were observed just once. Around 30% of the sample rests with the top ten. Sequenced material: blood. These receptors originate from a woman aged 18-29 years with Graves' ophthalmopathy.

This clonotype was picked up many times. The chain has TRBV2 and TRBJ2-7; TRBD1 is a possible D gene (5 bases). V was shortened by 2 bases and J by 5 bases, with 10 bases between the two germline ends. The germline CDR1 and CDR2 sequences are SNHLY and FYNNEI. The CDR3 has 13 amino acids. The CDR3 spells CASSERTRDEQYF. In DNA, the CDR3 is TGTGCCAGCAGTGAAAGGACCAGGGACGAGCAGTACTTC.

The sample holds many counts of this clonotype. V is TRBV7-8 and J is TRBJ2-1; 11 nucleotides line up with TRBD2. Germline lookup yields CDR1 SGHVS and CDR2 FQNEAQ. V dropped 4 bases and J dropped 5; count of bases not matched to a gene: 4. The CDR3 extends over 15 amino acids. DNA for the CDR3: TGTGCCAGCAGCTGGGGACTAGCGGTAAACAATGAGCAGTTCTTC. Translation gives CASSWGLAVNNEQFF.

In its sample, this clonotype was seen a few times. V usage is TRBV5-4 and J usage is TRBJ2-5; unclear D gene. The V end lost 0 bases, the J end lost 5 bases, and 8 bases lay between the germline ends. The CDR3 extends over 13 amino acids. Germline V CDR1 and CDR2: SGHNT, YYREEE (reference sequence). CDR3 amino acids: CASSLGILETQYF. The CDR3 DNA sequence: TGTGCCAGCAGCTTGGGGATCCTTGAGACCCAGTACTTC.

Notes on this clonotype: A much bigger clone sits one base away, suggesting this may be a read error. The chain employs TRBV9 and TRBJ2-2; 7 nucleotides line up with TRBD2. This CDR3 comprises 16 residues. The germline V gene has CDR1 SGDLS and CDR2 YYNGEE. The trim removed 0 bases at V and 3 bases at J, leaving 5 bases unmatched. The CDR3 DNA sequence: TGTGCCAGCAGCGTAGGCCTAGCGGCCGACACCGGGGAGCTGTTTTTT. This gives the protein CASSVGLAADTGELFF.

At least ten counts were recorded for this clonotype. This rearrangement joins TRBV11-2 to TRBJ1-2; the match to TRBD1 covers 10 bases. The CDR3 runs 13 residues. The junction had 5 bases not matched to a gene; V was cut back by 6 bases and J by 7 bases. Germline values: CDR1 SGHAT, CDR2 FQNNGV. CDR3 loop: CASSDRGLGGYTF. CDR3 nucleotide sequence: TGTGCCAGCAGTGACAGGGGGCTCGGTGGCTACACCTTC.